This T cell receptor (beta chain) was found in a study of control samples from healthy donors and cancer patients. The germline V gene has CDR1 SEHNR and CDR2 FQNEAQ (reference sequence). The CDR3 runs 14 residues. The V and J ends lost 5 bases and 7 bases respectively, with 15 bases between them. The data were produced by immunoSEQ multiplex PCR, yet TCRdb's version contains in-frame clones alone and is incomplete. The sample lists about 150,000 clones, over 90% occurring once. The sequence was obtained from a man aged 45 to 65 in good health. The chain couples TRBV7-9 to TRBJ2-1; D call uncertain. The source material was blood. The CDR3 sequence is CASSPRALGNEQFF. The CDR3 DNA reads TGTGCCAGCAGCCCCCGGGCCCTAGGGAATGAGCAGTTCTTC.